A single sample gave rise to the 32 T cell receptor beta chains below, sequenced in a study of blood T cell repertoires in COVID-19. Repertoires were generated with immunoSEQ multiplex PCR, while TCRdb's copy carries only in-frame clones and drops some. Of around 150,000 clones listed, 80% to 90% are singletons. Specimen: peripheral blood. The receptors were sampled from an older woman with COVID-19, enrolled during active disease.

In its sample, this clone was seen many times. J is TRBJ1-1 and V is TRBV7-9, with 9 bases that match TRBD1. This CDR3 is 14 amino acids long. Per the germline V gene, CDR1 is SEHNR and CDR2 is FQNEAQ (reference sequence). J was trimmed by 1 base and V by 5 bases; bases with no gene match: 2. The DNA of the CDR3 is TGTGCCAGCAGCCGGACAGGGGCGAACACTGAAGCTTTCTTT. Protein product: CASSRTGANTEAFF.

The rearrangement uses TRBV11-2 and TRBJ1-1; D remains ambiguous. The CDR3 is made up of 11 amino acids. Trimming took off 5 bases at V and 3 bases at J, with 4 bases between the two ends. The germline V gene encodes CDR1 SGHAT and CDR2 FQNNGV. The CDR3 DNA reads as TGTGCCAGCAGCCGGGACACTGAAGCTTTCTTT. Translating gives CASSRDTEAFF.

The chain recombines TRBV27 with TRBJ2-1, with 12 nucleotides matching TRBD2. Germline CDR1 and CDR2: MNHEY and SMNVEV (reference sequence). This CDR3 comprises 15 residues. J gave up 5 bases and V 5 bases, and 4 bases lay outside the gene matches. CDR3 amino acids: CASSLLAGGHNEQFF. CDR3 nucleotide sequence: TGTGCCAGCAGTCTACTAGCGGGAGGTCACAATGAGCAGTTCTTC.

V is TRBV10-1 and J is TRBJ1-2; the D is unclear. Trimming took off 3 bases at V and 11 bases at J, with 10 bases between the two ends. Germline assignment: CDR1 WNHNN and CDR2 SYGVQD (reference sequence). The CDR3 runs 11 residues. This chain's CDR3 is CASSDQFGYTF. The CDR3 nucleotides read TGCGCCAGCAGTGACCAATTCGGTTACACCTTC.

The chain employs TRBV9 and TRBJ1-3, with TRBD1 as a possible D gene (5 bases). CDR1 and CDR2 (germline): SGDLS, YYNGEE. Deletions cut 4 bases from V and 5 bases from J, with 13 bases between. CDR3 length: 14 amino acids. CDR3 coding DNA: TGTGCCAGCAGCCCCGACAGTCTGAGAAACACCATATATTTT. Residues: CASSPDSLRNTIYF.

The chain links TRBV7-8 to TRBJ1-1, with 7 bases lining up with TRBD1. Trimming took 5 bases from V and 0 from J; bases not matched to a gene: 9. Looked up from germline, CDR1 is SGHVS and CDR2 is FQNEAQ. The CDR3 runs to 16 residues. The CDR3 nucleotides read TGTGCCAGCAGCCGACAGGGTCGAACCTTGAACACTGAAGCTTTCTTT. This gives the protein CASSRQGRTLNTEAFF.

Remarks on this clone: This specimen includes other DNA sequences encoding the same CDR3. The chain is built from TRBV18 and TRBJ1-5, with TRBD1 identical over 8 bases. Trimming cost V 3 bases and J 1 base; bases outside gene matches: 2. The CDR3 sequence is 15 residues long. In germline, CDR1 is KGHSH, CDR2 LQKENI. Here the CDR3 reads CASSPGTGSNQPQHF. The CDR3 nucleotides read TGTGCCAGCTCACCCGGGACAGGCAGCAATCAGCCCCAGCATTTT.

The CDR3 bases are TGTGCCAGCAGTCCCGCGGGGACCGGAGGATCTGGAAACACCATATATTTT. This sequence encodes CASSPAGTGGSGNTIYF. V and J are TRBV6-2 or TRBV6-3 and TRBJ1-3; a possible D gene is TRBD1 (5 bases). V was cut by 5 bases and J by 1 base, with 18 bases left in between. The germline gives CDR1 MNHEY, CDR2 SVGEGT. This CDR3 has 17 amino acids.

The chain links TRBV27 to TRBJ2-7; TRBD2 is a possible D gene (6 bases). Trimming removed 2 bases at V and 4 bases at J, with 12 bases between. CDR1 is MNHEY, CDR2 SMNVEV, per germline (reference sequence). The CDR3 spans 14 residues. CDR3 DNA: TGTGCCAGCAGTTTAGGCGGGATTCGGTACGAGCAGTACTTC. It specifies CASSLGGIRYEQYF.

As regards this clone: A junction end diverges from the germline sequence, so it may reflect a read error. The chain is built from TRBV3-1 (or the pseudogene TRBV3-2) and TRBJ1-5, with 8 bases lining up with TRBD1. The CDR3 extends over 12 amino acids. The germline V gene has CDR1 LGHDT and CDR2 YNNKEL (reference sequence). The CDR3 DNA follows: TGTGCCAGCAGCCTCCGACAGGGGACTATCGAATTT. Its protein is CASSLRQGTIEF.

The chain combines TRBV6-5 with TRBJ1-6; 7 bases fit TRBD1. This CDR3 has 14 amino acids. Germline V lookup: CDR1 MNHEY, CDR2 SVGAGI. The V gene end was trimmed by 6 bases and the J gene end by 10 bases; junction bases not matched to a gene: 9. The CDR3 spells CASRETGFGSPLHF. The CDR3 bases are TGTGCCAGCAGGGAGACAGGGTTTGGCTCACCCCTCCACTTT.

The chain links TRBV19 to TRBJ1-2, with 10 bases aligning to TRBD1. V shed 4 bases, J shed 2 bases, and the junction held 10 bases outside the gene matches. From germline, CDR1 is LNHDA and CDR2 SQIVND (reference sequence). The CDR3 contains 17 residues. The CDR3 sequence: CASSTPGQGRTNYGYTF. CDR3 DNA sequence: TGTGCCAGTAGTACCCCGGGACAGGGGAGAACCAACTATGGCTACACCTTC.

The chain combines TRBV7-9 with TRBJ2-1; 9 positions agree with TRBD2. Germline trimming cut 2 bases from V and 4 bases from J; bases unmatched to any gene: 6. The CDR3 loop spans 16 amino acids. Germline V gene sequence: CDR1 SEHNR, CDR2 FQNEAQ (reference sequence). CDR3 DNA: TGTGCCAGCAGCTTAATGGGTAGCGGGGGTTACAATGAGCAGTTCTTC. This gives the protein CASSLMGSGGYNEQFF.

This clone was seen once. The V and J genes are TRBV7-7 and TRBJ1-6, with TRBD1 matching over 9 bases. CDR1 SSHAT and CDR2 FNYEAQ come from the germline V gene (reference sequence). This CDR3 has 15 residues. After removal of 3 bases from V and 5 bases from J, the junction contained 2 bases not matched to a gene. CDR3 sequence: CASSLGTGNNSPLHF. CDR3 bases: TGTGCCAGCAGCTTGGGGACAGGGAATAATTCACCCCTCCACTTT.

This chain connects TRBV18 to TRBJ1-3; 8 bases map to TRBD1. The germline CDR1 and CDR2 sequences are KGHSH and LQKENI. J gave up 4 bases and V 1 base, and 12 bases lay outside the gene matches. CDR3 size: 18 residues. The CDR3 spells CASSPRQGAGNSGNTIYF. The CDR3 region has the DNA TGTGCCAGCTCACCACGCCAGGGGGCAGGGAACTCGGGAAACACCATATATTTT.

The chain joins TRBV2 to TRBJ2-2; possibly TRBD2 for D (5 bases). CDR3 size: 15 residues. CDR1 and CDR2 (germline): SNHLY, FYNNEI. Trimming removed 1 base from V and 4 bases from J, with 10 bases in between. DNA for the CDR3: TGTGCCAGCAGTGAAGAGCGGCATCCCACCGGGGAGCTGTTTTTT. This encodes CASSEERHPTGELFF.

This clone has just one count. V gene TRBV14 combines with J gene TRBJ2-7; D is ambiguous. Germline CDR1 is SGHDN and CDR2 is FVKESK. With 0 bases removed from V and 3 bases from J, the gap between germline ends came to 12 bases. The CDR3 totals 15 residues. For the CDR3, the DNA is TGTGCCAGCAGCCAAGATCTCTTAGCTGGCTACGAGCAGTACTTC. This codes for CASSQDLLAGYEQYF.

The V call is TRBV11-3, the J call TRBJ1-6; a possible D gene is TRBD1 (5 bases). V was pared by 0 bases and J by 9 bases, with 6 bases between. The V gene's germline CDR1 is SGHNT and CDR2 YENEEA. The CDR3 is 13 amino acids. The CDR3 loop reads CASSLDRGSPLHF. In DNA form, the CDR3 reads TGTGCCAGCAGCTTAGATAGGGGTTCACCCCTCCACTTT.

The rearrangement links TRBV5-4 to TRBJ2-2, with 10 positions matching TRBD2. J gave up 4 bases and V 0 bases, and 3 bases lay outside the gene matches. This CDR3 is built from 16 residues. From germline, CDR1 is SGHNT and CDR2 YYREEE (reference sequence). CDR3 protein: CASSLASGGSTGELFF. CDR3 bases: TGTGCCAGCAGCTTGGCTAGCGGGGGCAGCACCGGGGAGCTGTTTTTT. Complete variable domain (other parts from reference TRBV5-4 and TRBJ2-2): ETGVTQSPTHLIKTRGQQVTLRCSSQSGHNTVSWYQQALGQGPQFIFQYYREEENGRGNFPPRFSGLQFPNYSSELNVNALELDDSALYLCASSLASGGSTGELFFGEGSRLTVL.

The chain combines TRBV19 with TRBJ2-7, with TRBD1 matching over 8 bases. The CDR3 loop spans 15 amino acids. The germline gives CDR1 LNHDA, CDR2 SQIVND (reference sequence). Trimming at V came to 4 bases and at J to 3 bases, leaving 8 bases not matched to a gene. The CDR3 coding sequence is TGTGCCAGTAGTAGGGCGGGACAGGATTTCTACGAGCAGTACTTC. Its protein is CASSRAGQDFYEQYF.

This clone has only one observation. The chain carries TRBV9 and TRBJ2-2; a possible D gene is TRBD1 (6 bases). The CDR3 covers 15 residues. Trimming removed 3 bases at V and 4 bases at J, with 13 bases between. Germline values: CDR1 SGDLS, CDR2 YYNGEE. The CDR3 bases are TGTGCCAGCAGCGCGCAGGGGCGACGCACCGGGGAGCTGTTTTTT. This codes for CASSAQGRRTGELFF.

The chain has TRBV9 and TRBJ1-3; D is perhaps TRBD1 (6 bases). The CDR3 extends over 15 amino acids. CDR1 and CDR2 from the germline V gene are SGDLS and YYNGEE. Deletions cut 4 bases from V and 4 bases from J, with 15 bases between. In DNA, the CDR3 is TGTGCCAGCAGCTCAACAGGGAAATTCGGAAACACCATATATTTT. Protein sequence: CASSSTGKFGNTIYF.

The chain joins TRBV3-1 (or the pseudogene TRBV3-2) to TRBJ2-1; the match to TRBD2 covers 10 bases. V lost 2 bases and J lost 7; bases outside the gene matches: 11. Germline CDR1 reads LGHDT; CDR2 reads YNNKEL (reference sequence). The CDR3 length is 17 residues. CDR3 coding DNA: TGTGCCAGCAGCCAATCAGAGATAGCGGGAGGTCTTAATGAGCAGTTCTTC. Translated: CASSQSEIAGGLNEQFF.

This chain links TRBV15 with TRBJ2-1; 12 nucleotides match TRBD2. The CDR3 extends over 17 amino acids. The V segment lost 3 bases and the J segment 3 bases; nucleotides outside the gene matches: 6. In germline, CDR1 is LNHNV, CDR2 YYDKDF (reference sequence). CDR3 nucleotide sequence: TGTGCCACCAGCAGGCCTCCGGGACTAGCGGGCTACAATGAGCAGTTCTTC. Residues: CATSRPPGLAGYNEQFF.

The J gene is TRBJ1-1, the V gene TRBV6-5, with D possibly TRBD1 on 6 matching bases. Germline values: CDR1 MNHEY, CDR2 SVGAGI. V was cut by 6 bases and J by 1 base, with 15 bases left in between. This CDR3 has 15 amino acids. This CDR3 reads CASSNNDRWNTEAFF. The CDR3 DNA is TGTGCCAGCAGCAATAACGACAGGTGGAACACTGAAGCTTTCTTT.

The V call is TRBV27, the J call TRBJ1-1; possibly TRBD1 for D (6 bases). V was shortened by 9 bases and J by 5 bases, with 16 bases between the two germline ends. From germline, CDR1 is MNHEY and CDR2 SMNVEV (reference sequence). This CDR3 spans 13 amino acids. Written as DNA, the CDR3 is TGTGCCAGTTCCCAGGGGCCGGGGACTGAAGCTTTCTTT. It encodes CASSQGPGTEAFF.

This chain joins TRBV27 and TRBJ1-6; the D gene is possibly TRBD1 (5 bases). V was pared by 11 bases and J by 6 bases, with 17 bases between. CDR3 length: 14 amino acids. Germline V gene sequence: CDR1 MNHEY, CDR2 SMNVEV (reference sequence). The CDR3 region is CAASRAGGNSPLHF. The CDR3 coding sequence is TGTGCCGCATCCCGGGCGGGGGGTAATTCACCCCTCCACTTT.

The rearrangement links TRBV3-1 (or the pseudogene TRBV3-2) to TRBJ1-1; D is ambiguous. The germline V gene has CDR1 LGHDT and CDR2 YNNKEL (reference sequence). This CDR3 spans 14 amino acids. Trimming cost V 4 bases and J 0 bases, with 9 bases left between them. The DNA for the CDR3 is TGTGCCAGCAGCCTAAGAAACATGAACACTGAAGCTTTCTTT. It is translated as CASSLRNMNTEAFF.

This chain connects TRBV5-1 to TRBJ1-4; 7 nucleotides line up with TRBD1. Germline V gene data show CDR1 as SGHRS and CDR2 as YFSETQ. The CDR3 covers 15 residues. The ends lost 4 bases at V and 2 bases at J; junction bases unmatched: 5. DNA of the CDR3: TGCGCCAGCAGCCGAGGGGGACAGACTAATGAAAAACTGTTTTTT. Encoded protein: CASSRGGQTNEKLFF.

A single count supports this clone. CDR3 sequence reads: CASSPSWRGKDYGYTF. The CDR3 DNA is TGCGCCAGCAGCCCGTCGTGGCGGGGGAAGGACTATGGCTACACCTTC. The chain has TRBV5-1 and TRBJ1-2; possible D gene TRBD1, 5 bases. Germline loops: CDR1 SGHRS, CDR2 YFSETQ. The ends were cut back, 4 bases at V and 3 bases at J, with 19 bases in the middle. This CDR3 has 16 residues.

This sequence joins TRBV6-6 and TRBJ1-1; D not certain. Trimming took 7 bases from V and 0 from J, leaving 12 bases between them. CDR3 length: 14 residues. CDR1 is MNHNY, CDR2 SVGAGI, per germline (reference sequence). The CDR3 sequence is CASTTEAMNTEAFF. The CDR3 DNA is TGTGCCAGCACCACGGAGGCAATGAACACTGAAGCTTTCTTT.

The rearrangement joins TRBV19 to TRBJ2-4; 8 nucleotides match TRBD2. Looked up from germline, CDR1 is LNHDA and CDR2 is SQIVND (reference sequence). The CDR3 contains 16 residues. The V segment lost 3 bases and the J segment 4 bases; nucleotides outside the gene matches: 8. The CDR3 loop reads CASSIPLLAGKNIQYF. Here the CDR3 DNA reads TGTGCCAGTAGTATTCCCCTATTAGCGGGGAAAAACATTCAGTACTTC. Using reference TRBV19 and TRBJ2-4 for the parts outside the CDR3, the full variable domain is DGGITQSPKYLFRKEGQNVTLSCEQNLNHDAMYWYRQDPGQGLRLIYYSQIVNDFQKGDIAEGYSVSREKKESFPLTVTSAQKNPTAFYLCASSIPLLAGKNIQYFGAGTRLSVL.